This T cell receptor (beta chain) was observed in a study of blood T cell repertoires in COVID-19. Study-wide context: Italy, Spain and the United States were the sources of the convalescent and acute COVID-19 samples. T cells, B-cell-depleted T cells, or PBMCs provided the cDNA or gDNA that served as material.

Germline V CDR1 and CDR2: LGHDT, YNNKEL (reference sequence). With 0 bases clipped from V and 4 bases from J, the junction kept 4 bases outside the gene matches. The CDR3 covers 15 residues. In the study's own analysis: Counts of nucleated cells, estimated from reference gene primer amplification, were obtained. Using immunoSEQ multiplex PCR, the repertoire was profiled, and TCRdb retains in-frame clones only, with some absent. The V and J calls and clone size come from that table; D and trimming were worked out from the DNA. The table records 300,000 to 450,000 clones, approximately 80% of them present only once.

The receptor was isolated from a human donor with acute or convalescent COVID-19. The donor label of this sample is uncertain. The chain joins TRBV3-1 (or the pseudogene TRBV3-2) to TRBJ2-7, with 9 bases fitting TRBD1. Sequenced: peripheral blood. CDR3 in DNA: TGTGCCAGCAGCCAAGAAGGGGGGACAGGGTACGAGCAGTACTTC. Residues: CASSQEGGTGYEQYF.